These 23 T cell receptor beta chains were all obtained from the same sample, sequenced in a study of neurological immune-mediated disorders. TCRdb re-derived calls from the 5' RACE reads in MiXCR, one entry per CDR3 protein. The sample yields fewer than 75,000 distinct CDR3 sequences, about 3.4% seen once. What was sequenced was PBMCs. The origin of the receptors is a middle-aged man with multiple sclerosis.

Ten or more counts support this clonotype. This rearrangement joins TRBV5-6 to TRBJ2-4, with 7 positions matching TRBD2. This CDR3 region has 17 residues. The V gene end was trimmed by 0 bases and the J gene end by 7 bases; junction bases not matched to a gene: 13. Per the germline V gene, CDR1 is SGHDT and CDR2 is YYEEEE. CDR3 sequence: CASSLAPSGSLGNIQYF. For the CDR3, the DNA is TGTGCCAGCAGCTTGGCCCCTAGCGGTTCCCTGGGGAACATTCAGTACTTC. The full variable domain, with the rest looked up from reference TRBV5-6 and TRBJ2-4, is DAGVTQSPTHLIKTRGQQVTLRCSPKSGHDTVSWYQQALGQGPQFIFQYYEEEERQRGNFPDRFSGHQFPNYSSELNVNALLLGDSALYLCASSLAPSGSLGNIQYFGAGTRLSVL.

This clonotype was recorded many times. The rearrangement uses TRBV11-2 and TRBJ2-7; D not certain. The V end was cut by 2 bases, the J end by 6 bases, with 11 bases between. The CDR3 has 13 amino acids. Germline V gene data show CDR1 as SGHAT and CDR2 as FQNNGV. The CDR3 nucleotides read TGTGCCAGCAGCTTATGGTACCGGCCCGAGCAGTACTTC. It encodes CASSLWYRPEQYF. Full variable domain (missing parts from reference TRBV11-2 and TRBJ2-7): EAGVAQSPRYKIIEKRQSVAFWCNPISGHATLYWYQQILGQGPKLLIQFQNNGVVDDSQLPKDRFSAERLKGVDSTLKIQPAKLEDSAVYLCASSLWYRPEQYFGPGTRLTVT.

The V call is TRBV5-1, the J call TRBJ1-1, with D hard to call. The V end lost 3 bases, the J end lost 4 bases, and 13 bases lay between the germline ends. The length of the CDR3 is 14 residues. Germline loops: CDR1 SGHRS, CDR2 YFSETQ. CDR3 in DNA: TGCGCCAGCAGCTATCCACCGGGAAGCACTGAAGCTTTCTTT. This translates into CASSYPPGSTEAFF.

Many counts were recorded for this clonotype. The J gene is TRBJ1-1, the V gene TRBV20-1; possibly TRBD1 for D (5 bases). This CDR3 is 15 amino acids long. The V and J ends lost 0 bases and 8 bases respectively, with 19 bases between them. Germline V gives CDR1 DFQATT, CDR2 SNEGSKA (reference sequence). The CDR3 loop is CSARDGGGTEKEAFF. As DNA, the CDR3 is TGCAGTGCTAGAGATGGTGGTGGGACGGAGAAGGAAGCTTTCTTT.

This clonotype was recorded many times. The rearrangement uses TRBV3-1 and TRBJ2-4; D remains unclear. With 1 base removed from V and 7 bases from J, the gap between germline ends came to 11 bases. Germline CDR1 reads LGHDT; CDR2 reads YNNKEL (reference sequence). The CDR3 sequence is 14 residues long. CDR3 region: CASSQGTLGNIQYF. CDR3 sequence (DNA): TGTGCCAGCAGCCAAGGGACCCTTGGGAACATTCAGTACTTC.

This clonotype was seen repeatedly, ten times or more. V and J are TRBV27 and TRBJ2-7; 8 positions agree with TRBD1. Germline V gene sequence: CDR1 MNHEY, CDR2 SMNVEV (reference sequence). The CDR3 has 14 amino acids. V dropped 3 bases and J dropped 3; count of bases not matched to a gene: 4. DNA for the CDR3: TGTGCCAGCAGTTTCCGACAGGGGCTCTACGAGCAGTACTTC. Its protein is CASSFRQGLYEQYF.

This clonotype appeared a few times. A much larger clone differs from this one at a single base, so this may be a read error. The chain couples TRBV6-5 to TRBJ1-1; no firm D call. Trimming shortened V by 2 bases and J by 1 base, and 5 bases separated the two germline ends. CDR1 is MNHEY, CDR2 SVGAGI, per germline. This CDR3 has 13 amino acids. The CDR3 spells CASSYRGNTEAFF. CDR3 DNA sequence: TGTGCCAGCAGTTACCGGGGGAACACTGAAGCTTTCTTT.

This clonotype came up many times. The DNA for the CDR3 is TGTGCCAGCAGCTTAGAACCTAGCGGGGGTTCCTACAATGAGCAGTTCTTC. As protein: CASSLEPSGGSYNEQFF. The chain combines TRBV7-2 with TRBJ2-1, with TRBD2 matching over 10 bases. Germline loops: CDR1 SGHTA, CDR2 FQGNSA. This CDR3 is 17 amino acids long. The junction had 4 bases not matched to a gene; V was cut back by 1 base and J by 1 base.

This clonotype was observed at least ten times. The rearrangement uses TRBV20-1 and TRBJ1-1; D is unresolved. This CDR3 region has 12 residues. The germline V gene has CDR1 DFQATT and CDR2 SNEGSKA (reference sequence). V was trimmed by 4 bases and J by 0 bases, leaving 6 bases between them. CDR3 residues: CSATILNTEAFF. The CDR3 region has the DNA TGCAGTGCTACCATCTTGAACACTGAAGCTTTCTTT.

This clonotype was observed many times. The CDR3 DNA reads as TGCGCCAGCAGCTCGAGTACGTGGGGTTCTGGGGCCAACGTCCTGACTTTC. Residues: CASSSSTWGSGANVLTF. The gene calls are TRBV5-1 and TRBJ2-6; D is uncertain. V was cut by 3 bases and J by 1 base, with 14 bases left in between. Germline-derived CDR1 and CDR2 are SGHRS and YFSETQ. The CDR3 covers 17 residues.

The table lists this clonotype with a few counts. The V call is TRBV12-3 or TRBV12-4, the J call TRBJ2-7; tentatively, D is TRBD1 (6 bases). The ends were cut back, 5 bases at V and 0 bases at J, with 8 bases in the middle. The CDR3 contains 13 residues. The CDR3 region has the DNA TGTGCCAGCAGTCGACAGGACTCCTACGAGCAGTACTTC. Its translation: CASSRQDSYEQYF.

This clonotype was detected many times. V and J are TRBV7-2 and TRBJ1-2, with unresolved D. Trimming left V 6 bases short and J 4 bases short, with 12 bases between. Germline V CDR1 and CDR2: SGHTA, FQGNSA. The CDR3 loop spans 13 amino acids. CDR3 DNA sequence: TGTGCCAGCAGGTGGGCCTGGGCCTATGGCTACACCTTC. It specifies CASRWAWAYGYTF.

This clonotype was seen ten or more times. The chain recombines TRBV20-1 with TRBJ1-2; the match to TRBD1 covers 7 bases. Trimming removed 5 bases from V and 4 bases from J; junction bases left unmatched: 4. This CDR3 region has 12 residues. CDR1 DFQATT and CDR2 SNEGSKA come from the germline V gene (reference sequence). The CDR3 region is CSAGAGGYGYTF. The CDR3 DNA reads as TGCAGTGCTGGCGCAGGGGGCTATGGCTACACCTTC.

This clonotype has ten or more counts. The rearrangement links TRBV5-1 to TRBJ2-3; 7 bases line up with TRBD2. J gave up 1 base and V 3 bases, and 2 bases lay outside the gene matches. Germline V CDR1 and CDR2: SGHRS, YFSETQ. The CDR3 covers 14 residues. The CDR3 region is CASSYTSGTDTQYF. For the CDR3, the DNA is TGCGCCAGCAGCTACACTAGCGGCACAGATACGCAGTATTTT. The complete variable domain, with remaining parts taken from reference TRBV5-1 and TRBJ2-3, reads KAGVTQTPRYLIKTRGQQVTLSCSPISGHRSVSWYQQTPGQGLQFLFEYFSETQRNKGNFPGRFSGRQFSNSRSEMNVSTLELGDSALYLCASSYTSGTDTQYFGPGTRLTVL.

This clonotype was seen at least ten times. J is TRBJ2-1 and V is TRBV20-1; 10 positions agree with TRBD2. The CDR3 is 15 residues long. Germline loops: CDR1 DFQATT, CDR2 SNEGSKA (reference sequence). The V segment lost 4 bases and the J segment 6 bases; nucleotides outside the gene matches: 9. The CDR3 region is CSAISLAGAGNEQFF. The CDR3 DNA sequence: TGCAGTGCTATCTCTCTAGCGGGAGCCGGCAATGAGCAGTTCTTC.

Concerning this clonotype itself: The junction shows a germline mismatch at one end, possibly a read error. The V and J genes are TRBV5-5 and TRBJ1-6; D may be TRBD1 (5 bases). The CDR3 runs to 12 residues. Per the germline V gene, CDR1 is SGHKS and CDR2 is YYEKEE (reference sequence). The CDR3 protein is CASSLRESTLNF. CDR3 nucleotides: TGTGCCAGCAGCCTCAGGGAATCAACCCTCAACTTT.

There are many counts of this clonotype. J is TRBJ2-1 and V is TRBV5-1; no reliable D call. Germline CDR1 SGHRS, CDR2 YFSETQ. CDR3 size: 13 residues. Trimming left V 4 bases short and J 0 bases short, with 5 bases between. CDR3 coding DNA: TGCGCCAGCAGCAGTGACTCCTACAATGAGCAGTTCTTC. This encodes CASSSDSYNEQFF.

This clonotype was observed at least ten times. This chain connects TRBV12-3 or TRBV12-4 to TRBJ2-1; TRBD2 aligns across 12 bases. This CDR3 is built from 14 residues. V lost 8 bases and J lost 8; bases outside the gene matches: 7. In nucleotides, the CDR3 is TGTGCCAGCTACCCTAGCGGGAGGGTTGATGAGCAGTTCTTC. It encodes CASYPSGRVDEQFF.

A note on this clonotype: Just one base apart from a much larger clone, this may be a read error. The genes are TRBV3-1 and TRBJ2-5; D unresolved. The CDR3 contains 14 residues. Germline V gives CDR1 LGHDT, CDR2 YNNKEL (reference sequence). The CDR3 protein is CASSQDGFMENQYF. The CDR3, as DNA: TGTGCCAGCAGCCAAGACGGGTTCATGGAGAACCAGTACTTC.

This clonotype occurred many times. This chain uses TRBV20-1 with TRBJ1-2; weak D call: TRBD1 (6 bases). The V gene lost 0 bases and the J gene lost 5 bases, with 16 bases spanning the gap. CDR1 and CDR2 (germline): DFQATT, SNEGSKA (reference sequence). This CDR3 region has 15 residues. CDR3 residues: CSARDSGGRKYGYTF. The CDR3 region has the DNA TGCAGTGCTAGAGATTCGGGGGGGCGAAAGTATGGCTACACCTTC.

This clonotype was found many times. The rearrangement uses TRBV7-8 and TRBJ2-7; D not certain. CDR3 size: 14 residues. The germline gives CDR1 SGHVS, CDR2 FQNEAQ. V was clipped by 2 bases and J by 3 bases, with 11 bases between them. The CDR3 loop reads CASSLSGFHYEQYF. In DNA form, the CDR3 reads TGTGCCAGCAGCTTATCCGGGTTCCACTACGAGCAGTACTTC.

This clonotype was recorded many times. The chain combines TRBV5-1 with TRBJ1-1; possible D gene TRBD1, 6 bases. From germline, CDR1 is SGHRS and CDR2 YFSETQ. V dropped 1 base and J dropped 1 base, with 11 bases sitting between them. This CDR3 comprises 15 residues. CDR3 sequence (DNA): TGCGCCAGCAGCTTGTCAGGGGAGGGGAACACTGAAGCTTTCTTT. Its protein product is CASSLSGEGNTEAFF.

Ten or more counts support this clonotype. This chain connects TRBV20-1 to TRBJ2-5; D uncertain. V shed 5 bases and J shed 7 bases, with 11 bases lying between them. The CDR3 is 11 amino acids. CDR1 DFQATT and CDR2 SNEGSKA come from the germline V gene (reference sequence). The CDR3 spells CSADPKGTQYF. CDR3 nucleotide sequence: TGCAGTGCTGACCCAAAGGGGACCCAGTACTTC.